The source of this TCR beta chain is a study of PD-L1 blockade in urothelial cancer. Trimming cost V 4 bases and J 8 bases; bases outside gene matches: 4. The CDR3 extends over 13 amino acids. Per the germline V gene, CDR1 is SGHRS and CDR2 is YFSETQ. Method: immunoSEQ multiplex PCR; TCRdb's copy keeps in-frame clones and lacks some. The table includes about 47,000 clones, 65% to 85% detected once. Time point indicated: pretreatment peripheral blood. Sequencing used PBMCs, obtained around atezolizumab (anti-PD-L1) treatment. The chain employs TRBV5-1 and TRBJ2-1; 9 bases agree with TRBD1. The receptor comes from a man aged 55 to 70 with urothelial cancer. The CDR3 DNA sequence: TGCGCCAGCAGCCCGGGACAGGGTCATGAGCAGTTCTTC. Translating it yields CASSPGQGHEQFF.